The text below deals with one TCR beta chain. Antigen unknown. An end of the junction does not agree with germline; a read error may underlie this. These data come from a study of cytomegalovirus exposure and HLA in healthy donors. Study findings and constraints: Researchers reported in a later analysis that a missense DCLRE1C variant was tied to TCR beta V- and J-gene trimming.

The PCR was carried out with 60 Vbeta primers and 13 Jbeta primers. Profiling relied on immunoSEQ multiplex PCR, and the TCRdb table lists in-frame clones only, not all of them. Reported are about 190,000 clones; the ten largest clones contain roughly 0.89%. The CDR3 runs to 18 residues. Per germline, CDR1 SEHNR and CDR2 FQNEAQ (reference sequence). This receptor was identified in a woman aged 25 to 39 in good health and CMV-seropositive. The chain carries TRBV7-9 and TRBJ1-3; perhaps TRBD1 as D (6 bases). The sequenced sample consisted of PBMCs. DNA for the CDR3: TGTGCCAGCAGCTTAGGATTAGTTCGTGGGGGCTCTAGAAACACCATATATTTT. Translating gives CASSLGLVRGGSRNTIYF.